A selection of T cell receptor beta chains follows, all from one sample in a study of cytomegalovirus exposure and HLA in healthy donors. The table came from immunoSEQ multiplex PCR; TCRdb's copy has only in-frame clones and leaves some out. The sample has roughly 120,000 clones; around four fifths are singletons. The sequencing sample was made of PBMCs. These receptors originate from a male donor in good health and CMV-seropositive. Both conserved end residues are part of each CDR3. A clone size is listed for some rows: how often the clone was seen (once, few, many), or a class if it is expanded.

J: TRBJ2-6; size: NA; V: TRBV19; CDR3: CASRDRGANVLTF
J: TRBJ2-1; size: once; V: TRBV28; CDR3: CASSSHLRGEGLYNEQFF
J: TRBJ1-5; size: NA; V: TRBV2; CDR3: CASRRFSNQPQHF
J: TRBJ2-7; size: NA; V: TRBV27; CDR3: CASSLGRAGYEQYF
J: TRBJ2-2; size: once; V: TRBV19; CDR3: CASTPADRGDTGELFF
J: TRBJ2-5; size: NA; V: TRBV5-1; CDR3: CASSFSGSQETQYF
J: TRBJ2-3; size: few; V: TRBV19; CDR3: CASSRGLAGELTDTQYF
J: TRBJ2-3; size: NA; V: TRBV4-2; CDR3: CASSRIGGDFYIDTQYF
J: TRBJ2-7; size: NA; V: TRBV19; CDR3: CASSAGLLYEQYF
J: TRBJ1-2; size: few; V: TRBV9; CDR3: CASSEGTGTGGIGHYGYTF
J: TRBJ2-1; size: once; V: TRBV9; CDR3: CASSVEGEPPNEQFF
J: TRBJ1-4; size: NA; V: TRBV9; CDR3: CASSERTNEKLFF
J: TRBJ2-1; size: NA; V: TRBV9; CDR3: CASSVTTSGSNEQFF
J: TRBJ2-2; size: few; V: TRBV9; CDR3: CASSVGAPTGELFF
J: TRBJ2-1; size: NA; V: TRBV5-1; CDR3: CASSLGLAGGPGDEQFF
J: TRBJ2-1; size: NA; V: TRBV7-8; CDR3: CASSPTLGASGKRGEQFF
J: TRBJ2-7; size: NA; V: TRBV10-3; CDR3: CAISEGMAGVSSYEQYF
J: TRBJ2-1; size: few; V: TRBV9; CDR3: CASSVGGGRDNEQFF
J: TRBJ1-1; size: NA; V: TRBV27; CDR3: CASSFQGGTEAFF
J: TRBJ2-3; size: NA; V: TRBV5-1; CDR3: CASSLGNTLAGATDTQYF
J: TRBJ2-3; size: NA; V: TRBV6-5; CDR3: CASSGGGIGTDTQYF
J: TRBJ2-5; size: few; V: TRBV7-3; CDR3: CASSLPPGETQYF
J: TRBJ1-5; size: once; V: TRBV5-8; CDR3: CASSWGRGGNQPQHF
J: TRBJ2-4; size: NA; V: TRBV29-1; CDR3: CSVESLAKNSQYF
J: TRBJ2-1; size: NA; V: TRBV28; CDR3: CASSLTPLGQGASGRGGRNEQFF
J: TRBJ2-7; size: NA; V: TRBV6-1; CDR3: CASYRDRASYEQYF
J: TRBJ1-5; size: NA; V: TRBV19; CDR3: CASSPNQGQGVRPQHF
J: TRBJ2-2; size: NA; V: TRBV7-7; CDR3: CASSLLAGVFGELFF
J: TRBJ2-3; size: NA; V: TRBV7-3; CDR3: CASSLYGTALKDTQYF
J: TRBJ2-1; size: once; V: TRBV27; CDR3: CASRDRKISSKSSYNEQFF
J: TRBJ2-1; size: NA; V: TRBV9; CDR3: CASSVEGGNEQFF
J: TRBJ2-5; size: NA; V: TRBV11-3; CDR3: CASSSSTGTETQYF
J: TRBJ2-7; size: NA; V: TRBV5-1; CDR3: CASSLDGSGGSYEQYF
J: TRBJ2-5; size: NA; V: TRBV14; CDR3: CASSARGAGGQETQYF